The 24 T cell receptor beta chains listed next were all sequenced from one sample in a study of CD8 T cells in ankylosing spondylitis. Whole-study results and caveats: A TCR beta motif made of several highly homologous variants seemed typical of ankylosing spondylitis blood.

No antigens are known for them. TCRdb used MiXCR to reprocess the 5' RACE reads, holding one entry per CDR3 protein. This sample has 750,000 to 850,000 distinct CDR3 sequences, with approximately 10% found just once. What was sequenced was blood, either unsorted or a sorted T cell fraction (not recorded which). These receptor sequences come from a male donor with ankylosing spondylitis.

The chain combines TRBV20-1 with TRBJ2-7; TRBD1 agrees at 8 bases. Germline V lookup: CDR1 DFQATT, CDR2 SNEGSKA (reference sequence). V lost 8 bases to trimming and J lost 4 bases; unmatched junction nucleotides: 7. This CDR3 is 12 amino acids long. The CDR3 coding sequence is TGCAGTAAAACAGGGGGGCTTTACGAGCAGTACTTC. Its protein is CSKTGGLYEQYF.

At least ten counts were recorded for this clonotype. V is TRBV20-1 and J is TRBJ2-1; 13 nucleotides align to TRBD2. This CDR3 contains 17 residues. Trimming at V came to 0 bases and at J to 7 bases, leaving 9 bases not matched to a gene. The germline V gene encodes CDR1 DFQATT and CDR2 SNEGSKA (reference sequence). As DNA, the CDR3 is TGCAGTGCTAGAGATCCCTCACTAGCGGGAGGGATTAATGAGCAGTTCTTC. It yields the protein CSARDPSLAGGINEQFF.

This sequence joins TRBV30 and TRBJ2-1; 10 bases map to TRBD2. Germline CDR1 GTSNPN, CDR2 SVGIG (reference sequence). V trimming: 1 base; J trimming: 5 bases; junction bases outside the gene matches: 5. CDR3 length: 15 amino acids. Written as DNA, the CDR3 is TGTGCCTGGAGTGGTGGGCTAGCGGGGGACAATGAGCAGTTCTTC. As protein: CAWSGGLAGDNEQFF.

The rearrangement joins TRBV7-2 to TRBJ2-7; a possible D gene is TRBD2 (5 bases). The germline CDR1 and CDR2 sequences are SGHTA and FQGNSA. CDR3 length: 14 amino acids. The V end lost 2 bases, the J end lost 7 bases, and 15 bases lay between the germline ends. The CDR3 bases are TGTGCCAGCAGCTTAACGGGATCCCTCGGGGAGCAGTACTTC. Residues: CASSLTGSLGEQYF.

This clonotype was counted ten times or more. The chain has TRBV20-1 and TRBJ2-1; 7 bases line up with TRBD2. Per germline, CDR1 DFQATT and CDR2 SNEGSKA (reference sequence). V gave up 4 bases and J gave up 2 bases; unmatched junction bases: 8. CDR3 length equals 15 residues. The CDR3 region has the DNA TGCAGTGCTATAGGAGCGGGACTCACCTACAATGAGCAGTTCTTC. Encoded protein: CSAIGAGLTYNEQFF.

The chain couples TRBV10-2 to TRBJ2-7; possibly TRBD2 for D (5 bases). The CDR3 loop spans 10 amino acids. Trimming took 6 bases from V and 6 from J, leaving 6 bases between them. CDR1 is WSHSY, CDR2 SAAADI, per germline. CDR3 amino acids: CASSGGEQYF. The CDR3 DNA is TGCGCCAGCAGCGGAGGCGAGCAGTACTTC.

The chain recombines TRBV10-2 with TRBJ1-2; 10 positions agree with TRBD1. The CDR3 covers 16 residues. Losses at the gene ends were 4 bases for V and 2 bases for J; bases not matched to a gene: 7. CDR1 and CDR2 (germline): WSHSY, SAAADI. CDR3 residues: CASSARDRGMNYGYTF. The CDR3 region has the DNA TGCGCCAGCAGTGCTAGGGACAGGGGAATGAACTATGGCTACACCTTC.

This clonotype occurred a few times. V and J are TRBV12-3 or TRBV12-4 and TRBJ2-7; TRBD2 might be the D (5 bases). V was cut by 3 bases and J by 6 bases, with 12 bases left in between. The CDR3 loop spans 13 amino acids. In nucleotides, the CDR3 is TGTGCCAGCAGTTTTAACAGCGGAAGCGAGCAGTACTTC. Encoded protein: CASSFNSGSEQYF.

The chain combines TRBV9 with TRBJ1-6; D may be TRBD1 (5 bases). The V gene lost 0 bases and the J gene lost 10 bases, with 17 bases spanning the gap. From germline, CDR1 is SGDLS and CDR2 YYNGEE. CDR3 size: 16 residues. The CDR3 DNA is TGTGCCAGCAGCGTAGCCCCCTCCGGCGGGGGATCACCCCTCCACTTT. This codes for CASSVAPSGGGSPLHF.

This clonotype showed up just a few times. V is TRBV20-1 and J is TRBJ2-7; D gene unclear. V lost 4 bases, J lost 0 bases, and 13 bases lay in between. The CDR3 contains 14 residues. Germline CDR1 and CDR2: DFQATT and SNEGSKA (reference sequence). CDR3 protein: CSATPPGSSYEQYF. In nucleotides, the CDR3 is TGCAGTGCTACCCCCCCAGGCAGCTCCTACGAGCAGTACTTC.

This clonotype showed up many times. The chain combines TRBV20-1 with TRBJ2-5; 11 bases match TRBD2. The V gene's germline CDR1 is DFQATT and CDR2 SNEGSKA (reference sequence). The V gene end was trimmed by 5 bases and the J gene end by 4 bases; junction bases not matched to a gene: 3. CDR3 length: 13 residues. CDR3 nucleotides: TGCAGTGCTCGACTAGCGGGGACAGAGACCCAGTACTTC. Encoded protein: CSARLAGTETQYF.

At least ten counts were recorded for this clonotype. The CDR3 sequence is CASSLDLPGYTF. The DNA for the CDR3 is TGTGCCAGCAGTCTAGACCTTCCTGGCTACACCTTC. V usage is TRBV7-2 and J usage is TRBJ1-2, with D hard to call. Germline CDR1 reads SGHTA; CDR2 reads FQGNSA. This CDR3 comprises 12 residues. V was trimmed by 6 bases and J by 7 bases, leaving 12 bases between them.

This clonotype was counted many times. The V gene is TRBV29-1, the J gene TRBJ2-1; 11 nucleotides line up with TRBD2. The CDR3 totals 13 residues. V was clipped by 7 bases and J by 8 bases; unmatched bases: 7. Germline V gives CDR1 SQVTM, CDR2 ANQGSEA. This CDR3 is CSGGRGLADEQFF. CDR3 sequence (DNA): TGCAGCGGGGGGCGGGGACTAGCGGATGAGCAGTTCTTC.

The rearrangement joins TRBV20-1 to TRBJ2-5; possibly TRBD2 for D (5 bases). The CDR3 runs 12 residues. The germline V gene encodes CDR1 DFQATT and CDR2 SNEGSKA (reference sequence). V was shortened by 7 bases and J by 5 bases, with 14 bases between the two germline ends. CDR3: CSGADPGETQYF. The CDR3 DNA reads TGCAGTGGGGCAGATCCGGGGGAGACCCAGTACTTC.

V usage is TRBV7-2 and J usage is TRBJ2-7, with 9 bases fitting TRBD1. With V trimmed by 4 bases and J by 6 bases, 13 bases remained unmatched. CDR3 length equals 16 residues. Germline V lookup: CDR1 SGHTA, CDR2 FQGNSA. In DNA, the CDR3 is TGTGCCAGCAGCTATCCTCCGGGACAGGGAAGAGGCGAGCAGTACTTC. It encodes CASSYPPGQGRGEQYF.

This clonotype was seen a handful of times. The CDR3 DNA is TGTGCCAGCTCACCACCAAACGATATGGGGGAGCTGTTTTTT. The encoded protein is CASSPPNDMGELFF. The V call is TRBV18, the J call TRBJ2-2; unclear D gene. Germline CDR1 KGHSH, CDR2 LQKENI. Trimming shortened V by 0 bases and J by 8 bases, and 10 bases separated the two germline ends. This CDR3 has 14 amino acids.

The chain carries TRBV28 and TRBJ2-5, with 9 bases identical to TRBD2. The germline gives CDR1 MDHEN, CDR2 SYDVKM. The CDR3 consists of 17 residues. The V segment lost 5 bases and the J segment 4 bases; nucleotides outside the gene matches: 14. The chain's CDR3 is CASSPLRTSVLGETQYF. The DNA for the CDR3 is TGTGCCAGCAGTCCCCTCCGGACTAGCGTATTGGGAGAGACCCAGTACTTC.

The gene calls are TRBV12-3 or TRBV12-4 and TRBJ2-7, with D maybe TRBD1 (6 bases). This CDR3 has 12 residues. The germline V and J ends were trimmed by 6 bases and 12 bases, with 18 bases remaining between them. The CDR3 spells CASRQDSWVLYF. In DNA form, the CDR3 reads TGTGCCAGCAGGCAGGACAGCTGGGTGCTGTACTTC.

The chain combines TRBV7-2 with TRBJ2-5; D possibly corresponds to TRBD2 (6 bases). The V end lost 5 bases, the J end lost 2 bases, and 18 bases lay between the germline ends. The CDR3 contains 16 residues. Germline V lookup: CDR1 SGHTA, CDR2 FQGNSA. The CDR3 is CASSRSRTIGQETQYF. In DNA, the CDR3 is TGTGCCAGCAGCCGAAGCCGGACTATAGGTCAAGAGACCCAGTACTTC.

This clonotype showed up just a few times. The rearrangement links TRBV18 to TRBJ2-7; D is possibly TRBD1 or TRBD2 (5 bases each). This CDR3 is built from 16 residues. V lost 2 bases and J lost 2, with 16 bases in between. CDR1 is KGHSH, CDR2 LQKENI, per germline. This CDR3 is CASSPTWGSEAYEQYF. The DNA for the CDR3 is TGTGCCAGCTCACCAACCTGGGGGAGTGAGGCCTACGAGCAGTACTTC.

This chain joins TRBV20-1 and TRBJ2-7; D is unresolved. Germline V gives CDR1 DFQATT, CDR2 SNEGSKA (reference sequence). The CDR3 runs to 12 residues. V was trimmed by 5 bases and J by 5 bases, leaving 13 bases between them. The CDR3 protein is CSAPRTSDEQYF. CDR3 in DNA: TGCAGTGCTCCCCGCACCTCTGACGAGCAGTACTTC.

This clonotype came up a few times. The J gene is TRBJ1-5, the V gene TRBV29-1; 7 bases fit TRBD1. The germline V gene has CDR1 SQVTM and CDR2 ANQGSEA. The CDR3 runs to 13 residues. The J segment lost 7 bases and the V segment lost 3 bases, leaving 6 bases of the junction unmatched. DNA of the CDR3: TGCAGCGTTGAGGGACAGATCGGCCAGCCCCAGCATTTT. Translation: CSVEGQIGQPQHF.

The chain uses TRBV3-1 and TRBJ1-3, with D hard to call. Per the germline V gene, CDR1 is LGHDT and CDR2 is YNNKEL (reference sequence). The V end was cut by 1 base, the J end by 4 bases, with 14 bases between. This CDR3 contains 16 residues. The CDR3 nucleotides read TGTGCCAGCAGCCAAGGATCGTCCGGGCCCGGAAACACCATATATTTT. This gives the protein CASSQGSSGPGNTIYF. The full variable domain, in which reference TRBV3-1 and TRBJ1-3 provide the parts outside the CDR3, is DTAVSQTPKYLVTQMGNDKSIKCEQNLGHDTMYWYKQDSKKFLKIMFSYNNKELIINETVPNRFSPKSPDKAHLNLHINSLELGDSAVYFCASSQGSSGPGNTIYFGEGSWLTVV.

V is TRBV20-1 and J is TRBJ1-3; D remains unclear. V was pared by 0 bases and J by 0 bases, with 9 bases between. CDR3 size: 15 residues. The germline V gene encodes CDR1 DFQATT and CDR2 SNEGSKA (reference sequence). This chain's CDR3 is CSAREGSLSGNTIYF. DNA of the CDR3: TGCAGTGCTAGAGAAGGCAGTCTCTCTGGAAACACCATATATTTT.